These 10 T cell receptor beta chains share one sample of origin, sequenced in a study of radiotherapy plus CTLA-4 blockade in lung cancer. The table came from immunoSEQ multiplex PCR; TCRdb's copy has only in-frame clones and leaves some out. The table has about 36,000 clones, over 60% seen once; the top ten hold 11%. This specimen was peripheral blood, taken from a patient treated with radiotherapy plus ipilimumab. These receptors were collected from a human donor with non-small cell lung cancer who had stable disease on radiotherapy plus ipilimumab.

V is TRBV11-2 and J is TRBJ2-1; D might be TRBD1 (6 bases). Trimming removed 5 bases from V and 4 bases from J, with 15 bases in between. Germline V gene sequence: CDR1 SGHAT, CDR2 FQNNGV. CDR3 size: 15 residues. CDR3 in amino acids: CASSTNRDKYNEQFF. The CDR3 nucleotides are TGTGCCAGCAGCACAAACCGGGACAAATACAATGAGCAGTTCTTC.

This clone has just one count. This rearrangement joins TRBV6-1 to TRBJ1-1; 9 bases agree with TRBD1. There are 17 residues in the CDR3. CDR1 and CDR2 (germline): MNHNS, SASEGT. Germline trimming cut 1 base from V and 3 bases from J; bases unmatched to any gene: 9. The CDR3 is CASSEDRGRDFYTEAFF. The CDR3 DNA is TGTGCCAGCAGTGAAGACAGGGGGCGAGACTTTTACACTGAAGCTTTCTTT.

The chain couples TRBV30 to TRBJ1-5; TRBD1 matches at 9 bases. The CDR3 length is 15 residues. Unmatched junction bases numbered 6, after V lost 4 bases and J lost 2 bases. Germline V gene sequence: CDR1 GTSNPN, CDR2 SVGIG (reference sequence). The CDR3 DNA sequence: TGTGCCTGGACACAGGGGGCGCGTGGCAATCAGCCCCAGCATTTT. Encoded protein: CAWTQGARGNQPQHF.

The chain combines TRBV5-1 with TRBJ2-2; TRBD1 is a possible D gene (6 bases). Trimming stripped 0 bases from V and 5 bases from J, with 11 bases between. The CDR3 is 15 amino acids. In germline, CDR1 is SGHRS, CDR2 YFSETQ. CDR3 sequence: CASSLGGQRTGELFF. The CDR3 DNA sequence: TGCGCCAGCAGCTTGGGTGGACAGAGGACCGGGGAGCTGTTTTTT.

The genes are TRBV7-9 and TRBJ1-2; no reliable D call. Germline V gene sequence: CDR1 SEHNR, CDR2 FQNEAQ (reference sequence). The CDR3 is made up of 12 amino acids. Trimming cost V 2 bases and J 5 bases, with 6 bases left between them. The CDR3 nucleotides are TGTGCCAGCAGCTTATCAGGATATGGCTACACCTTC. This codes for CASSLSGYGYTF.

Turning to this clone: At one end, the junction sequence differs from germline, possibly due to a read error. The V gene is TRBV6-1, the J gene TRBJ2-5; 7 bases are a match to TRBD2. The CDR3 contains 14 residues. Germline V gives CDR1 MNHNS, CDR2 SASEGT. The CDR3 loop reads CASSGTGGQGTQYF. The CDR3 nucleotides read TGTGCCAGCAGTGGTACGGGGGGTCAAGGGACCCAGTACTTC.

The V call is TRBV6-5, the J call TRBJ2-7; possible D gene TRBD1, 6 bases. Germline V gene sequence: CDR1 MNHEY, CDR2 SVGAGI. The V end was cut by 10 bases, the J end by 0 bases, with 13 bases between. This CDR3 spans 13 amino acids. Here the CDR3 DNA reads TGTGCCATCGTTACAGGGCCCTCCTACGAGCAGTACTTC. Protein product: CAIVTGPSYEQYF.

The chain joins TRBV6-1 to TRBJ1-2, with D maybe TRBD1 (5 bases). The V and J ends lost 3 bases and 0 bases respectively, with 8 bases between them. The CDR3 loop spans 14 amino acids. Looked up from germline, CDR1 is MNHNS and CDR2 is SASEGT. The CDR3 bases are TGTGCCAGCAGTGATCGGGGGACTAACTATGGCTACACCTTC. It codes for CASSDRGTNYGYTF.

The chain recombines TRBV6-4 with TRBJ1-6; 9 bases align to TRBD1. The CDR3 has 14 residues. Germline assignment: CDR1 MRHNA and CDR2 SNTAGT. J gave up 7 bases and V 6 bases, and 4 bases lay outside the gene matches. Here the CDR3 reads CASRGQGKNSPLHF. The CDR3 DNA follows: TGTGCCAGCAGAGGACAGGGGAAAAATTCACCCCTCCACTTT.

The chain has TRBV23-1 and TRBJ1-5; D may be TRBD1 (6 bases). TRBV23-1 is flagged as an ORF with uncertain function. V was shortened by 4 bases and J by 3 bases, with 22 bases between the two germline ends. The CDR3 is made up of 18 amino acids. As DNA, the CDR3 is TGCGCCAGCAGTCCCCCCCTTCCGCGACAGGAGAACAATCAGCCCCAGCATTTT. Its protein is CASSPPLPRQENNQPQHF.